This TCR beta chain came from a study of CD8 T cells in cerebrospinal fluid in Alzheimer's disease (dated by TCRdb to between 2020 and 2021). About the investigation overall: The study used two single-cell methods, plate-based nested PCR sequencing and droplet-based sequencing, to evaluate clonal expansion of CSF T cells. The study examined whether cerebrospinal fluid from healthy elderly individuals and from patients with neurodegenerative disease contained clonally expanded T cells. The droplet-based CSF comparison of patients and controls included roughly 9 healthy controls (around 11,000 cells) and roughly 9 patients with MCI or Alzheimer's disease (around 9,900 cells). A total of under 25 samples were covered by the CSF gene-expression analysis, which included Parkinson's disease patients.

Acute infectious disease was absent in all participants, and all participants were in good physical condition. Neurodegeneration in patients was confirmed with biomarkers including neurofilament, amyloid-beta and tau. For droplet-based sequencing, live CSF cells were sorted with a live/dead marker. To pellet immune cells, CSF obtained by lumbar puncture was centrifuged at 300g. CSF samples were checked for red blood cells, and any sample contaminated with blood was excluded. CSF cells were cryopreserved by placing the cells in freezing medium, freezing the cells overnight at -80 degrees C, and then storing the cells in liquid nitrogen. Before analysis, CSF samples were stored for less than seven months. The full study reports these points: When data were pooled, 4 of 6 Alzheimer's patients but only 1 of 10 healthy subjects had a highly expanded clone, defined as at least 3% of TCRs. It was cautioned by the authors that a causal link between EBV and Alzheimer's disease is not established by the detection of EBV-specific TCRs in CSF. A higher percentage of TCRs was made up by the largest CSF clone in patients with MCI or Alzheimer's disease than in controls. The EBV-specific clones were neither the most highly expanded clones nor enriched among patients. The overall clonality comparison included only samples with detectable clones (11 healthy, 5 MCI, 5 AD, 6 PD).

Turning to this clonotype: Its antigen is currently not known.

The CDR3 covers 14 residues, taking in both the cysteine and the phenylalanine. The DNA sequence is not available. The library was built by means of 10x single-cell sequencing. CSF cells were profiled with 10X Genomics single-cell V(D)J and 5' gene-expression libraries. An Illumina NextSeq550 was used to sequence CSF single-cell TCR libraries. In the authors' own workflow: V(D)J reads were aligned to the vdj-GRCh38 alts ensemble 2.0.0 reference and were analysed with the Cell Ranger vdj pipeline. Clonotypes were defined as cell barcodes sharing the same set of productive CDR3 nucleotide sequences. Clonotype information was added to Seurat v3.0 gene-expression metadata to link clonality with transcriptional profiles. Exclusion was applied to CSF cells with more than 1,800 genes, more than 7,500 UMIs or more than 10% mitochondrial reads. To identify TCRs with known antigen specificity, CDR3-beta sequences were compared against VDJdb. Clone sharing was examined by network analysis using the R package qgraph, in which only TCRs with complete alpha and beta chains were included. Through TCRdb reprocessing, the reads give one entry per CDR3 protein sequence; DNA is omitted. The V and J calls reflect TCRdb's pipeline rather than the authors' work. This sample's table lists 1,500 to 2,000 distinct CDR3 sequences. The ten largest account for around 8.6% of the sample.

Specimen: cerebrospinal fluid. The rearranged chain carries TRBV12-3 or TRBV12-4 and TRBJ1-2; TCRdb indicates TRBD1, and absent DNA this call remains unverified. This TCR was recovered from a human donor with mild cognitive impairment. The CDR3 corresponds to CASSLKAGSYGYTF.